These T cell receptor beta chains were read from a single sample in a study of identical twins. Via MiXCR, TCRdb re-called the 5' RACE reads, giving one row per CDR3 protein. Among a few hundred thousand distinct CDR3 sequences listed, 10% to 13% were seen once. The sequencing input was memory T cells sorted from blood. These TCRs come from a man between 45 and 60 years old in good health. Each CDR3 is given with its conserved first and last residue. The D gene is left open where the match is weak. Rows may omit the clone size; those that give it use once, few, many or a size class.

>NA|TRBV5-1|TRBJ2-7|TRBD1
TGCGCCAGCAGCCGGACGGGACAGGTCTTCGAGCAGTACTTC
CASSRTGQVFEQYF
>many|TRBV7-2|TRBJ2-2|TRBD2
TGTGCCAGCAGCTTGACTAGCTTGGCGAACACCGGGGAGCTGTTTTTT
CASSLTSLANTGELFF
>many|TRBV28|TRBJ2-3|TRBD1
TGTGCCAGCAGTATGACAGGGGGCGAAGATACGCAGTATTTT
CASSMTGGEDTQYF
>few|TRBV9|TRBJ2-5|NA
TGTGCCAGCAGCCGCGAGGGCATGGGGGAGACCCAGTACTTC
CASSREGMGETQYF
>few|TRBV9|TRBJ2-1|NA
TGTGCCAGCAATGGGGGTTTCTCCTACAATGAGCAGTTCTTC
CASNGGFSYNEQFF
>many|TRBV5-1|TRBJ2-7|NA
TGCGCCAGCAGCAAGCGGGACAGTCCCCTCTACGAGCAGTACTTC
CASSKRDSPLYEQYF
>many|TRBV5-1|TRBJ1-2|TRBD1
TGCGCCAGCAGCTATCAACCCGGGACAGGGGAAGTTGTCTATGGCTACACCTTC
CASSYQPGTGEVVYGYTF
>few|TRBV5-4|TRBJ2-1|TRBD2
TGTGCCAGCAGCTTGGGGGTGCCTAGCGGGGGCACTGAGCAGTTCTTC
CASSLGVPSGGTEQFF
>many|TRBV7-9|TRBJ2-7|TRBD2
TGTGCCAGCAGCCAGAAGAGAGGGACTAGCGGCGACTACGAGCAGTACTTC
CASSQKRGTSGDYEQYF
>few|TRBV7-9|TRBJ2-1|TRBD2
TGTGCCAGCAGCAGGACTAGCGGGGGCCATGAGCAGTTCTTC
CASSRTSGGHEQFF
>few|TRBV6-1|TRBJ2-1|TRBD1
TGTGCCAGCAGCAAAGGGACAGGGCGAATACGGCAGTTCTTC
CASSKGTGRIRQFF
>many|TRBV6-5|TRBJ2-2|TRBD2
TGTGCCAGCACCCAAGCACTTCCCGGACTAGCGGGGGCAGCGAACACCGGGGAGCTGTTTTTT
CASTQALPGLAGAANTGELFF
>many|TRBV12-5|TRBJ2-1|NA
TGTGCTAGTCGACCCCCGGGACGTAATGAGCAGTTCTTC
CASRPPGRNEQFF
>many|TRBV14|TRBJ2-1|NA
TGTGCCAGCAGTTTTCGGGGGGCCTATAATGAGCAGTTCTTC
CASSFRGAYNEQFF
>NA|TRBV3-1|TRBJ1-5|NA
TGTGCCAGCAGCCAAGATTTCTTTCTGGGGGGAAGTGTACGCAATCAGCCCCAGCATTTT
CASSQDFFLGGSVRNQPQHF
>many|TRBV5-1|TRBJ1-4|NA
TGCGCCAGCAGGACGGACGTTAGGTCATGGGAAAAACTGTTTTTT
CASRTDVRSWEKLFF
>NA|TRBV9|TRBJ1-4|TRBD1
TGTGCCAGCAGCGTCGACACCGGGACAGGGTTACAAAAACTGTTTTTT
CASSVDTGTGLQKLFF
>NA|TRBV11-2|TRBJ2-1|NA
TGTGCCAGCAGCCCAAAATTCAATGAGCAGTTCTTC
CASSPKFNEQFF
>NA|TRBV24-1|TRBJ2-1|TRBD2
TGTGCCACCAGTGATTTCAGAATAGCGGGCTTCTCCTCCTACAATGAGCAGTTCTTC
CATSDFRIAGFSSYNEQFF
>NA|TRBV29-1|TRBJ2-5|TRBD1
TGCAGCGTTGAAGGTATCGACAGGGGTTCGAGGGGGGTCCAAGAGACCCAGTACTTC
CSVEGIDRGSRGVQETQYF
>few|TRBV6-5|TRBJ2-1|NA
TGTGCCAGCAGTTACTCGGTGTCACAGTACAATGAGCAGTTCTTC
CASSYSVSQYNEQFF
>few|TRBV7-2|TRBJ2-5|TRBD2
TGTGCCAGCAGCTCTGGACTAGTCTCAGAGACCCAGTACTTC
CASSSGLVSETQYF
>many|TRBV28|TRBJ1-6|TRBD1
TGTGCCAGCAGTTCGGACAGGGAGTTTTCACCCCTCCACTTT
CASSSDREFSPLHF
>NA|TRBV25-1|TRBJ1-2|NA
TGTGCCAGCAGTGAATATCGACAGAGTGCTAACTATGGCTACACCTTC
CASSEYRQSANYGYTF
>NA|TRBV6-1|TRBJ2-6|NA
TGTGCCAGCAGGAAAATCTACAGGGCTGGGGCCAACGTCCTGACTTTC
CASRKIYRAGANVLTF
>few|TRBV7-2|TRBJ2-3|TRBD2
TGTGCCAGCAGCTTAGATGCGGGAGGCGCAACAGATACGCAGTATTTT
CASSLDAGGATDTQYF
>few|TRBV11-1|TRBJ2-4|NA
TGTGCCAGCAGCACCACGTCGGGCAGGGGTGGCAAAAACATTCAGTACTTC
CASSTTSGRGGKNIQYF
>few|TRBV4-1|TRBJ1-5|NA
TGCGCCAGCAGCCAAGAGGCGGGAGGACAGCCCCAGCATTTT
CASSQEAGGQPQHF
>many|TRBV7-3|TRBJ2-1|TRBD2
TGTGCCAGCAGCACAATCGGACTAGCGGCGGATAGCTCCTACAATGAGCAGTTCTTC
CASSTIGLAADSSYNEQFF
>many|TRBV28|TRBJ1-1|NA
TGTGCCAGCAGTTCTGACCCGCTGGGCGCTTTCTTT
CASSSDPLGAFF
>many|TRBV5-1|TRBJ2-3|TRBD1
TGCGCCAGCAGCGATGGGACAGCCGGCACAGATACGCAGTATTTT
CASSDGTAGTDTQYF
>many|TRBV5-1|TRBJ2-5|TRBD2
TGCGCCAGCAGCTTGGCTTCGGGGGGGGCCGCAGAGACCCAGTACTTC
CASSLASGGAAETQYF
>many|TRBV12-3/TRBV12-4|TRBJ1-3|NA
TGTGCCAGCAGTTCTCTGGCGCCCGGAAACACCATATATTTT
CASSSLAPGNTIYF
>few|TRBV12-3/TRBV12-4|TRBJ1-1|TRBD1
TGTGCCAGCAGTTTACCCTTGACAGGGCCCCACACTGAAGCTTTCTTT
CASSLPLTGPHTEAFF
>many|TRBV6-5|TRBJ1-1|NA
TGTGCCAGCAGTTACTCGATCGCCCAGTTGAACACTGAAGCTTTCTTT
CASSYSIAQLNTEAFF
>few|TRBV4-1|TRBJ1-2|NA
TGCGCCAGCAGCCAAGATGGGGTAGGGCGTGGCTACACCTTC
CASSQDGVGRGYTF
>few|TRBV2|TRBJ2-2|NA
TGTGCCGACCGGGCCGAATTACCCACCGGGGAGCTGTTTTTT
CADRAELPTGELFF
>many|TRBV7-9|TRBJ1-1|TRBD1
TGTGCCAGCAGCTTAGCCACTGGACAGGGTCGGACTGAAGCTTTCTTT
CASSLATGQGRTEAFF
>few|TRBV28|TRBJ2-3|TRBD2
TGTGCCAGCAGTTTTACTAGCGGGGATGACTCCACAGATACGCAGTATTTT
CASSFTSGDDSTDTQYF
>many|TRBV24-1|TRBJ2-7|NA
TGTGCCACCAGTGAATCCGGGACTGACTACGAGCAGTACTTC
CATSESGTDYEQYF
>NA|TRBV7-2|TRBJ2-7|NA
TGTGCCAGCAGCTTAGCTAGAAAAACAGGGTCGGGTTACGAGCAGTACTTC
CASSLARKTGSGYEQYF
>many|TRBV24-1|TRBJ1-5|NA
TGTGCCACCAGTGGGGGGGGCGTGCAGCCCCAGCATTTT
CATSGGGVQPQHF
>many|TRBV20-1|TRBJ1-2|NA
TGCAGTGTCAGAACAGGGAGGGGGAACTATGGCTACACCTTC
CSVRTGRGNYGYTF
>many|TRBV4-1|TRBJ1-5|NA
TGCGCCAGCAGCCAAGATTCTTACAGCAATCAGCCCCAGCATTTT
CASSQDSYSNQPQHF
>few|TRBV11-2|TRBJ2-7|NA
TGTGCCAGCAGCTTAGGACCGGACAGCTCCTACGAGCAGTACTTC
CASSLGPDSSYEQYF
>many|TRBV6-2/TRBV6-3|TRBJ2-1|NA
TGTGCCAGCAGTTACATCGCAGGGTCCAATGAGCAGTTCTTC
CASSYIAGSNEQFF